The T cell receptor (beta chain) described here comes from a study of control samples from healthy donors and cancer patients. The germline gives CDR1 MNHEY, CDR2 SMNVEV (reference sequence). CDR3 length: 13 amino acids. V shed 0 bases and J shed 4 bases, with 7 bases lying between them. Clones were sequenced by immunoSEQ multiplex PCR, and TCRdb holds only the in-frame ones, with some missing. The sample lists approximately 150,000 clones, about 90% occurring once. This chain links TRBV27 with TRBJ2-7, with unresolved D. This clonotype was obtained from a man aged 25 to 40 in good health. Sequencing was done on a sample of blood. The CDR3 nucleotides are TGTGCCAGCAGTTTATCGTGGGGATACGAGCAGTACTTC. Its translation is CASSLSWGYEQYF.